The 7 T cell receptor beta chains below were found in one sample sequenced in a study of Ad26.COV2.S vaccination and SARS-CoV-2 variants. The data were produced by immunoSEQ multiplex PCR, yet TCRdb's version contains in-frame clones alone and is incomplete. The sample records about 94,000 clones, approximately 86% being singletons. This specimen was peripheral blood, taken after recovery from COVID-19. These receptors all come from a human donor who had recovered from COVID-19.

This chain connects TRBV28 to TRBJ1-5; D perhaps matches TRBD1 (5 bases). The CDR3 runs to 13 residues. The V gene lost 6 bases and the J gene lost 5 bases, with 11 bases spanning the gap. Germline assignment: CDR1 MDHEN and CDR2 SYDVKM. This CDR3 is CASRPGGDQPQHF. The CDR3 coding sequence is TGTGCCAGCAGACCCGGAGGGGATCAGCCCCAGCATTTT.

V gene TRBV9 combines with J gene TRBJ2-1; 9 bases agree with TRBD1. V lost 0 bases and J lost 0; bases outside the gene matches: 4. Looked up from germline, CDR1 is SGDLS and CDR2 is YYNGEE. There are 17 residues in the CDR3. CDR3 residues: CASSVGTGGSSYNEQFF. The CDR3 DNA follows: TGTGCCAGCAGCGTAGGAACAGGGGGCAGCTCCTACAATGAGCAGTTCTTC.

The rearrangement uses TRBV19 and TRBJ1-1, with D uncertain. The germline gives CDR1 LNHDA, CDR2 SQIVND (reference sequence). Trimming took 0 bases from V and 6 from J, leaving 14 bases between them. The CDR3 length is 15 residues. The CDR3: CASSIDQDRRAEAFF. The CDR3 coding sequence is TGTGCCAGTAGTATAGATCAGGACCGCCGTGCTGAAGCTTTCTTT.

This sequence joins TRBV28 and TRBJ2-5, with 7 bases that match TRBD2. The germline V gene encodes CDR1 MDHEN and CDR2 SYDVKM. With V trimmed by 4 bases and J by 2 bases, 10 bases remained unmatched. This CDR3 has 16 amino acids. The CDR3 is CASSSLFKRGQETQYF. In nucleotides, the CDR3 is TGTGCCAGCAGTTCACTATTTAAGCGGGGACAAGAGACCCAGTACTTC.

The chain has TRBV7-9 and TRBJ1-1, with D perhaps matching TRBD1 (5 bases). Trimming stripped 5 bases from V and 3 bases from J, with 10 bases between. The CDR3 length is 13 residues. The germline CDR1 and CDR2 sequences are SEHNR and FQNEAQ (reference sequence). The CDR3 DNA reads TGTGCCAGCAGCCTAGGAGGGGACACTGAAGCTTTCTTT. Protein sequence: CASSLGGDTEAFF.

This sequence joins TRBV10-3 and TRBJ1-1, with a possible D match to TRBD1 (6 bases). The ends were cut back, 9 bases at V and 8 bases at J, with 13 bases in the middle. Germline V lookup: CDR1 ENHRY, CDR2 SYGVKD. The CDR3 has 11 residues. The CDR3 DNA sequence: TGTGCCATACGGGACAACGCCGAAGCTTTCTTT. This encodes CAIRDNAEAFF.

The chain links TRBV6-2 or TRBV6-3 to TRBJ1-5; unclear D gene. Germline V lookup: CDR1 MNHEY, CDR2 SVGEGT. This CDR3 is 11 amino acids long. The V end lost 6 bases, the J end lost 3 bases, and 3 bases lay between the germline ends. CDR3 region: CASSVNQPQHF. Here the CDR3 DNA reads TGTGCCAGCAGCGTCAATCAGCCCCAGCATTTT.